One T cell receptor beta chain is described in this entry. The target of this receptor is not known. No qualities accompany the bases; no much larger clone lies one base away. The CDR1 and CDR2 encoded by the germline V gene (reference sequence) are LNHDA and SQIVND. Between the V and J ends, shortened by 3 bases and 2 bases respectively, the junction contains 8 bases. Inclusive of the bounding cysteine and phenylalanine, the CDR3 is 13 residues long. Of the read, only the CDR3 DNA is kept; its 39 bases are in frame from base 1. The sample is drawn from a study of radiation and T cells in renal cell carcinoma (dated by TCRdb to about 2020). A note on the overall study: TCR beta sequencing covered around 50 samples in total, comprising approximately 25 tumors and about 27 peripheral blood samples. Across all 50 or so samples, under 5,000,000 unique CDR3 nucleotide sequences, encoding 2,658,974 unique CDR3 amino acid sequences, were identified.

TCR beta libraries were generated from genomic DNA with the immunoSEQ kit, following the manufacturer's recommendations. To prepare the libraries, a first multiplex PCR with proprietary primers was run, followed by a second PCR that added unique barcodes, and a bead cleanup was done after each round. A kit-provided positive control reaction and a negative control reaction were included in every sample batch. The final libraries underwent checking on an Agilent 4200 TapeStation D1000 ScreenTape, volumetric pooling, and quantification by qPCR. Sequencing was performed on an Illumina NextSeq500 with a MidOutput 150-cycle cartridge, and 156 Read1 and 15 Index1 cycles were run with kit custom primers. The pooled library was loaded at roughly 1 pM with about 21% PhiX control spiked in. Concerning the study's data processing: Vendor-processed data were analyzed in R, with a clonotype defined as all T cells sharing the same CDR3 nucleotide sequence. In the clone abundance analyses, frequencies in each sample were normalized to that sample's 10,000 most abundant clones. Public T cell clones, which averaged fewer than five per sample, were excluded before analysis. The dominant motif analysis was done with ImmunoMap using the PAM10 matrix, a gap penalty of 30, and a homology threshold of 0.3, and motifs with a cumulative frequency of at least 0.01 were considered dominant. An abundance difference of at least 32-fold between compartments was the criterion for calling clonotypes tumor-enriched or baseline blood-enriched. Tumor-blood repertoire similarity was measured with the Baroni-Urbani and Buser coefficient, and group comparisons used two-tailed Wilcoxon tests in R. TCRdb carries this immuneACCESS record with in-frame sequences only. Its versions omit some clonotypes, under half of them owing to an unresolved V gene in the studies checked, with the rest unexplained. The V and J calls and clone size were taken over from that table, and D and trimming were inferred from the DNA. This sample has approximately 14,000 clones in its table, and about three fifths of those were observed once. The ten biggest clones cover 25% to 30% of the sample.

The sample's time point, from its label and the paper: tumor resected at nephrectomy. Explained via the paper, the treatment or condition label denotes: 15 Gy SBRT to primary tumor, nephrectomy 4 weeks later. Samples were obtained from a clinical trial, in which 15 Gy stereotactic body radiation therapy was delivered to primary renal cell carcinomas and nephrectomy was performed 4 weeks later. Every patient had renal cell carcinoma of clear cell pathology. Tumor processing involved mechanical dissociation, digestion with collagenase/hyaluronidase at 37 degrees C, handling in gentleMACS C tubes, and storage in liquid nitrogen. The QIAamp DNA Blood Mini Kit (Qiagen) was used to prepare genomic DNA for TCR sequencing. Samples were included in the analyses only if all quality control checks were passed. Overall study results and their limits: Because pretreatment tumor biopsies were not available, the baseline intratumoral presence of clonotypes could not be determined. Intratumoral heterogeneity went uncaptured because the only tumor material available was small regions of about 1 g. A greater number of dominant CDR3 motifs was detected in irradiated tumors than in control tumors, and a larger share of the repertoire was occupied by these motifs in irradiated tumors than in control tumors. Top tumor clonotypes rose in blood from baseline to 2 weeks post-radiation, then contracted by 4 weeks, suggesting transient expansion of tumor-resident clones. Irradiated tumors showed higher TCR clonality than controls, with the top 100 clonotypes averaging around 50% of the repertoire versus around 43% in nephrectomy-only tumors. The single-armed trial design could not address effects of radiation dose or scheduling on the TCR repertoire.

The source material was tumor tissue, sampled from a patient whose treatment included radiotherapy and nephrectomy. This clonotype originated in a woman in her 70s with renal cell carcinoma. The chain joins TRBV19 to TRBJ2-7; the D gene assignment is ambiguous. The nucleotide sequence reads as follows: TGTGCCAGTAGTATTACCACAACCTACGAGCAGTACTTC. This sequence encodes CASSITTTYEQYF. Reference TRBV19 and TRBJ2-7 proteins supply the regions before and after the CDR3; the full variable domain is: DGGITQSPKYLFRKEGQNVTLSCEQNLNHDAMYWYRQDPGQGLRLIYYSQIVNDFQKGDIAEGYSVSREKKESFPLTVTSAQKNPTAFYLCASSITTTYEQYFGPGTRLTVT.